This passage covers 9 T cell receptor beta chains from one sample sequenced in a study of cytomegalovirus exposure and HLA in healthy donors. Vbeta (60) and Jbeta (13) primers were used in the PCR. Sequenced by immunoSEQ multiplex PCR; TCRdb stores in-frame clones only, minus some. The sample carries 110,000 to 150,000 clones, around 80% recorded once. Sequencing used PBMCs. The source is a man aged 30 to 39 in good health and CMV-seronegative.

The chain is built from TRBV7-2 and TRBJ1-5, with 7 bases lining up with TRBD1. The germline V gene has CDR1 SGHTA and CDR2 FQGNSA. There are 14 residues in the CDR3. J was trimmed by 5 bases and V by 5 bases; bases with no gene match: 6. CDR3 nucleotide sequence: TGTGCCAGCAGCCGACAGGGCGCGGATCAGCCCCAGCATTTT. Protein: CASSRQGADQPQHF.

The gene calls are TRBV9 and TRBJ1-4, with D tentatively TRBD1 (6 bases). Germline V lookup: CDR1 SGDLS, CDR2 YYNGEE. This CDR3 is 13 amino acids long. Trimming left V 6 bases short and J 7 bases short, with 13 bases between. CDR3 in DNA: TGTGCCAGCACTGAGGGGGACGGTGAAAAACTGTTTTTT. Translated: CASTEGDGEKLFF.

The genes are TRBV6-6 and TRBJ2-2; D is possibly TRBD2 (6 bases). The CDR3 extends over 15 amino acids. CDR1 is MNHNY, CDR2 SVGAGI, per germline (reference sequence). V was trimmed by 10 bases and J by 2 bases, leaving 17 bases between them. The CDR3 nucleotides read TGTGCCACCGTGGACGGGAGAGGAAACACCGGGGAGCTGTTTTTT. Its protein is CATVDGRGNTGELFF.

This clone has just a few counts. The chain uses TRBV29-1 and TRBJ1-1; 7 bases match TRBD1. With 5 bases clipped from V and 7 bases from J, the junction kept 4 bases outside the gene matches. This CDR3 is built from 11 residues. Germline V gene sequence: CDR1 SQVTM, CDR2 ANQGSEA. CDR3: CSVLPGGEAFF. DNA for the CDR3: TGCAGCGTTCTTCCAGGGGGTGAAGCTTTCTTT. The whole variable domain, remainder taken from reference TRBV29-1 and TRBJ1-1, is SAVISQKPSRDICQRGTSLTIQCQVDSQVTMMFWYRQQPGQSLTLIATANQGSEATYESGFVIDKFPISRPNLTFSTLTVSNMSPEDSSIYLCSVLPGGEAFFGQGTRLTVV.

The chain links TRBV5-4 to TRBJ2-5, with 11 bases matching TRBD1. With V trimmed by 3 bases and J by 5 bases, 9 bases remained unmatched. The CDR3 is made up of 16 amino acids. Germline V CDR1 and CDR2: SGHNT, YYREEE (reference sequence). CDR3 region: CASSSTGQGAGETQYF. DNA for the CDR3: TGTGCCAGCAGCTCGACAGGACAGGGGGCCGGGGAGACCCAGTACTTC.

The chain has TRBV28 and TRBJ2-5; TRBD2 matches 9 bases. The germline CDR1 and CDR2 sequences are MDHEN and SYDVKM. The CDR3 loop spans 15 amino acids. V lost 2 bases and J lost 7; bases outside the gene matches: 8. DNA for the CDR3: TGTGCCAGCAGTTTACGAACTAGCGGGTATGCGACCCAGTACTTC. As protein: CASSLRTSGYATQYF.

The rearrangement links TRBV11-2 to TRBJ2-7; 10 bases agree with TRBD1. The V segment lost 4 bases and the J segment 3 bases; nucleotides outside the gene matches: 6. This CDR3 has 15 amino acids. Germline CDR1 and CDR2: SGHAT and FQNNGV. CDR3 loop: CASSSAGTGVYEQYF. CDR3 nucleotides: TGTGCCAGCAGCTCGGCCGGGACAGGGGTCTACGAGCAGTACTTC.

The chain has TRBV19 and TRBJ2-7; TRBD1 matches at 8 bases. The CDR3 has 15 amino acids. Trimming removed 5 bases from V and 3 bases from J; junction bases left unmatched: 9. CDR1 LNHDA and CDR2 SQIVND come from the germline V gene (reference sequence). The DNA for the CDR3 is TGTGCCAGTAGTTCGACCACAGGGGGTGGCTACGAGCAGTACTTC. Protein: CASSSTTGGGYEQYF.

The chain is built from TRBV28 and TRBJ2-7; TRBD1 might be the D (6 bases). The germline V gene encodes CDR1 MDHEN and CDR2 SYDVKM. Deletions cut 8 bases from V and 5 bases from J, with 25 bases between. The CDR3 contains 16 residues. The CDR3 sequence: CASGNSGTPLRNEQYF. The CDR3 DNA reads TGTGCCAGCGGTAATTCTGGGACACCGTTGAGGAACGAGCAGTACTTC.